This T cell receptor beta chain appears in the sequencing data of a study of post-analysis software for immune sequencing data. Across the whole study: There were relapsing-remitting, secondary progressive and progressive-relapsing multiple sclerosis among the disease courses included. General observations from the study: For normalized Chao1 diversity, multiple sclerosis patients scored significantly lower than controls did.

Prepared libraries of TCR beta cDNA carried unique molecular identifiers. Input populations of roughly 0.95 to 10 million T cells gave rise to roughly 500,000 cDNA molecules. TCRdb redid the calling of the PCR reads with MiXCR, one entry per CDR3 protein. The sample records about 430,000 distinct CDR3 sequences, approximately 39% being singletons. As for this clonotype: The antigen remains undetermined.

The TCR sequence derives from a girl aged 2 to 9 with multiple sclerosis. The sequenced sample consisted of blood.

As DNA, the CDR3 is TGTGCCAGCAGCTTGAGACAGGGAGTAGGAGAGACCCAGTACTTC. Translation gives CASSLRQGVGETQYF. The chain couples TRBV5-8 to TRBJ2-5; 7 bases match TRBD1. The germline gives CDR1 SGHTS, CDR2 YDEGEE. Germline trimming cut 1 base from V and 4 bases from J; bases unmatched to any gene: 7. This CDR3 spans 15 amino acids.